A selection of T cell receptor beta chains follows, all from one sample in a study of cytomegalovirus exposure and HLA in healthy donors. The method was immunoSEQ multiplex PCR; TCRdb's version includes in-frame clones alone and lacks a portion of them. The repertoire includes about 80,000 clones, 70% to 85% of them detected once, and around 7% sits in the top ten. Sequencing was carried out using PBMCs. Source of these receptors: a woman between 35 and 50 years old in good health and CMV-seronegative. The CDR3 runs from the conserved cysteine through the conserved F or W. A D gene is named only where the DNA matches it firmly. Some rows have no size entry. The others give once, few or many, or a class for an expanded clone.

-	TRBJ2-5	-	TRBV7-8	TGTGCCAGCAGCCAGGGGCCAGGGGGGACGAATCAAGAGACCCAGTACTTC	CASSQGPGGTNQETQYF
TRBD1	TRBJ1-2	-	TRBV2	TGTGCCAGCAGTGAAAGGACAGGGTATTATGGCTACACCTTC	CASSERTGYYGYTF
TRBD2	TRBJ2-1	-	TRBV11-1	TGTGCCAGCAGTTCGACTAGCGGGAACTACAATGAGCAGTTCTTC	CASSSTSGNYNEQFF
TRBD1	TRBJ1-4	-	TRBV4-1	TGCGCCAGCAGCCAAGAAGGAACCGGGACAGAAGGAAAACTGTTTTTT	CASSQEGTGTEGKLFF
TRBD2	TRBJ2-3	-	TRBV27	TGTGCCTCGAAGTCCGGGCGGCTAGCGGGAAGGGATACGCAGTATTTT	CASKSGRLAGRDTQYF
TRBD1	TRBJ2-3	few	TRBV12-5	TGTGCTAGTGCTGAACCGAAAGGACAGGGGGCCCTACTAGACACAGATACGCAGTATTTT	CASAEPKGQGALLDTDTQYF
-	TRBJ1-1	-	TRBV2	TGTGCCAGCAGACCCCAGGGTTCTGAAGCTTTCTTT	CASRPQGSEAFF
TRBD2	TRBJ2-1	-	TRBV19	TGTGCCAGCCCGCGGGGGGGGTACAATGAGCAGTTCTTC	CASPRGGYNEQFF
TRBD2	TRBJ2-3	few	TRBV5-1	TGCGCCAGCAGCCGCGGCACTAGCGGGGGGGCAGATACGCAGTATTTT	CASSRGTSGGADTQYF
TRBD2	TRBJ2-1	-	TRBV7-9	TGTGCCAGCAGCCTGACCGGGACTAGCGGGAGGAAAGGTAATGAGCAGTTCTTC	CASSLTGTSGRKGNEQFF
-	TRBJ1-2	-	TRBV29-1	TGCAGCGTTGAAGATACAGGGAACTATGGCTACACCTTC	CSVEDTGNYGYTF
TRBD1	TRBJ2-3	-	TRBV6-5	TGTGCCAGCACCAGGGGGAAGACAGATACGCAGTATTTT	CASTRGKTDTQYF
-	TRBJ2-1	-	TRBV2	TGTGCCAGCAGTGAACGGGCGGGAACCTACAATGAGCAGTTCTTC	CASSERAGTYNEQFF
-	TRBJ2-1	few	TRBV19	TGTGCCAGTAGTAGGAGTAGCGAACACAATGAGCAGTTCTTC	CASSRSSEHNEQFF
TRBD1	TRBJ1-2	-	TRBV6-1	TGTGCCAGCAGTGAAGCGGGGACAGATTATGGCTACACCTTC	CASSEAGTDYGYTF
-	TRBJ1-5	-	TRBV19	TGTGCCAGTAGTATTTCAAATACTCCGTACTATAGCAATCAGCCCCAGCATTTT	CASSISNTPYYSNQPQHF
-	TRBJ2-2	once	TRBV2	TGTGCCAGCAGCGTAAGGGGCGGGGTAACGAACACCGGGGAGCTGTTTTTT	CASSVRGGVTNTGELFF
-	TRBJ1-3	-	TRBV9	TGTGCCAGCTCCGGGGGCTCTGGAAACACCATATATTTT	CASSGGSGNTIYF
TRBD1	TRBJ2-4	few	TRBV12-5	TGTGCTAGTGGTTTTCCTTTTGGGACAGGGGGAAACATTCAGTACTTC	CASGFPFGTGGNIQYF
-	TRBJ1-2	-	TRBV19	TGTGCCAGTAGTACCTCGGGAGGGGCGAAGGATGGCTACACCTTC	CASSTSGGAKDGYTF
-	TRBJ2-6	-	TRBV7-8	TGTGCCAGCAGCCCCCTGGCAGTCCCCTCTGGGGCCAACGTCCTGACTTTC	CASSPLAVPSGANVLTF
-	TRBJ2-3	few	TRBV7-3	TGTGCCAGCAGCTTACATACTAGCACAGATACGCAGTATTTT	CASSLHTSTDTQYF
-	TRBJ1-2	-	TRBV5-1	TGCGCCAGCAGCTTACAATCAGGACAGTTCTCTAACTATGGCTACACCTTC	CASSLQSGQFSNYGYTF
-	TRBJ2-7	-	TRBV7-8	TGTGCCAGCAGCCCTTCTGGAGGCTACGAGCAGTACTTC	CASSPSGGYEQYF
TRBD1	TRBJ2-2	-	TRBV6-1	TGTGCCAGCAGTGAATCGGGACAGCGCACCGGGGAGCTGTTTTTT	CASSESGQRTGELFF
TRBD2	TRBJ2-4	-	TRBV7-2	TGTGCCAGCAGCAATGCGGGGAGGGACATTCAGTACTTC	CASSNAGRDIQYF
-	TRBJ1-1	few	TRBV10-2	TGCGCCAGCAGTACAGGAGAGAACACTGAAGCTTTCTTT	CASSTGENTEAFF
-	TRBJ1-1	-	TRBV30	TGTGCCTGGAGTTTGACACTTCTGAACACTGAAGCTTTCTTT	CAWSLTLLNTEAFF
TRBD2	TRBJ2-5	once	TRBV4-3	TGCGCCAGCAGCCAAGATCGGGGGGGAGAAGAGACCCAGTACTTC	CASSQDRGGEETQYF
TRBD1	TRBJ1-1	-	TRBV30	TGTGCCTGGAATCGGGACAGGGGGCACACTGAAGCTTTCTTT	CAWNRDRGHTEAFF
TRBD1	TRBJ2-6	-	TRBV5-1	TGCGCCAGCAGCTCTGACAGGGCCCCTGGGGCCAACGTCCTGACTTTC	CASSSDRAPGANVLTF
-	TRBJ2-1	few	TRBV7-6	TGTGCCAGCAGCTTAGGTCCTTACAATGAGCAGTTCTTC	CASSLGPYNEQFF
-	TRBJ1-5	-	TRBV28	TGTGCCAGCAGGACAGCCGCAACGCGCAATCAGCCCCAGCATTTT	CASRTAATRNQPQHF
-	TRBJ2-7	few	TRBV18	TGTGCCAGCTCACCACCGCAACGGACAGATTTCTACGAGCAGTACTTC	CASSPPQRTDFYEQYF
-	TRBJ2-3	-	TRBV9	TGTGCCAGCAGCGTAGGGCAGGGGGGCGGGACAGATACGCAGTATTTT	CASSVGQGGGTDTQYF
-	TRBJ1-5	once	TRBV5-1	TGCGCCAGCAGCCCGGAGGGAGGCGGTCAGCCCCAGCATTTT	CASSPEGGGQPQHF
-	TRBJ2-1	once	TRBV6-1	TGTGCCAGCAGAACAGATGATTCCTACAATGAGCAGTTCTTC	CASRTDDSYNEQFF
TRBD1	TRBJ2-3	-	TRBV6-1	TGTGCCGGGCGACAGGGGCGAGATACGCAGTATTTT	CAGRQGRDTQYF
-	TRBJ1-1	-	TRBV2	TGTGCCAGCAGTGTGGGAGCGAACACTGAAGCTTTCTTT	CASSVGANTEAFF
TRBD1	TRBJ1-1	once	TRBV28	TGTGCCAGCAGTTTGGGCGGGACAGAGAACACTGAAGCTTTCTTT	CASSLGGTENTEAFF
-	TRBJ1-5	once	TRBV28	TGTGCCAGCAGGGGGGGAGGGGGGGGCAATCAGCCCCAGCATTTT	CASRGGGGGNQPQHF
TRBD1	TRBJ1-1	-	TRBV16	TGTGCCAGCAGCCATACAGGGGGCGTCGGAACTGAAGCTTTCTTT	CASSHTGGVGTEAFF
TRBD2	TRBJ2-7	once	TRBV5-1	TGCGCCAGCAGCTTGGCTAGCGGGAAGACCTACGAGCAGTACTTC	CASSLASGKTYEQYF
-	TRBJ1-1	once	TRBV16	TGTGCCAGCAGCCCTAATATTGCGAACACTGAAGCTTTCTTT	CASSPNIANTEAFF
TRBD1	TRBJ1-1	once	TRBV5-1	TGCGCCAGCAGCTTATATTCAGGGGGCGCGAACACTGAAGCTTTCTTT	CASSLYSGGANTEAFF
TRBD1	TRBJ1-2	-	TRBV2	TGTGCCAGCAGCCCGGGACAGGGGACGGATGGCTACACCTTC	CASSPGQGTDGYTF
-	TRBJ1-1	-	TRBV19	TGTGCCAGTAGTTATTCGAGGAACACTGAAGCTTTCTTT	CASSYSRNTEAFF
TRBD2	TRBJ2-3	few	TRBV7-3	TGTGCCAGCAGCTTAAGGGGGACGGGACTAGTCGCCACAGATACGCAGTATTTT	CASSLRGTGLVATDTQYF
TRBD2	TRBJ2-1	-	TRBV29-1	TGCAGCGTTCTGCGTGGGGGTAGCGGGAGTAGGGATGAGCAGTTCTTC	CSVLRGGSGSRDEQFF
TRBD1	TRBJ1-1	-	TRBV19	TGTGCCAGTAGTCCCCCACAGGGGGCGCGTAACACTGAAGCTTTCTTT	CASSPPQGARNTEAFF
TRBD2	TRBJ2-3	-	TRBV28	TGTGCCAGCAACCTACCTCAGCGGGAGGGCCGTCATACGCAGTATTTT	CASNLPQREGRHTQYF
TRBD1	TRBJ2-3	few	TRBV6-4	TGTGCCAGCAGTGGCGACAGGGAATCAGATACGCAGTATTTT	CASSGDRESDTQYF
-	TRBJ1-6	-	TRBV18	TGTGCCAGCTCACCTTTATCAGGGAAGAATTCACCCCTCCACTTT	CASSPLSGKNSPLHF
TRBD1	TRBJ1-4	few	TRBV2	TGTGCCAGCAACCCGGACAGGAGTAATGAAAAACTGTTTTTT	CASNPDRSNEKLFF
TRBD2	TRBJ2-7	-	TRBV7-9	TGTGCCAGCAGCGAGGCGGGAGGCAACTCCTACGAGCAGTACTTC	CASSEAGGNSYEQYF
-	TRBJ1-1	few	TRBV7-9	TGTGCCAGCAGCTTAGCATCCGTGGGAGGCACTGAAGCTTTCTTT	CASSLASVGGTEAFF
-	TRBJ2-7	-	TRBV25-1	TGTGCTAGCAGTGGCGGAGGTTACGAGCAGTACTTC	CASSGGGYEQYF